This paragraph covers one TCR beta chain sequence. Its antigen remains unidentified. The entry originates in a study of vaccination and CD4 T cells after COVID-19. Whole-study results and caveats: There was no significant change from around 21 to 38 median reactive clonotypes.

The germline CDR1 and CDR2 sequences are KGHSH and LQKENI. Trimming shortened V by 2 bases and J by 2 bases, and 8 bases separated the two germline ends. This CDR3 is built from 14 residues. Regarding treatment: roughly 10-day PBMC culture with coronavirus spike peptide pools or control peptides (ViraFEST assay). The Oncomine TCR Beta short-read assay was applied to DNA of cultured CD4+ T cells. Genomic DNA extraction was carried out from cultured CD4+ T cells. A single record per CDR3 protein comes from TCRdb applying MiXCR to the PCR reads. The sample carries about 14,000 distinct CDR3 sequences, more than 40% recorded once.

The chain is built from TRBV18 and TRBJ2-3; D remains unclear. The sequenced material came from CD4+ T cells from blood, cultured in vitro. The receptor was isolated from a human donor who had recovered from COVID-19. CDR3 coding DNA: TGTGCCAGCTCACCAGGAGTAGACACAGATACGCAGTATTTT. It is translated as CASSPGVDTDTQYF.